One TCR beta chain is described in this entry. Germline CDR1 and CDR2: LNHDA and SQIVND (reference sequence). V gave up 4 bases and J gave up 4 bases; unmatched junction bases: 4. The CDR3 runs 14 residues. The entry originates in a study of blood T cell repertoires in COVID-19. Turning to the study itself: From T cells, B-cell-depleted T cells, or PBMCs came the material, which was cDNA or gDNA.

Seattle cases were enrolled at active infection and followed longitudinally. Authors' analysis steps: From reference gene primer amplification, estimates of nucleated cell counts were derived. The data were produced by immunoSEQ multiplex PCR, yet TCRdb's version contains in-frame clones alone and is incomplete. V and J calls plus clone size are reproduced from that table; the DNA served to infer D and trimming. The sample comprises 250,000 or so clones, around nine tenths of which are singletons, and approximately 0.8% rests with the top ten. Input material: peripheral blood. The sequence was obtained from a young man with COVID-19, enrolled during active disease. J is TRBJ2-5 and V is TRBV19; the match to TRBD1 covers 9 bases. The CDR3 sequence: CASSTGTGRETQYF. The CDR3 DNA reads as TGTGCCAGTAGTACCGGGACAGGGAGAGAGACCCAGTACTTC.